This T cell receptor (beta chain) was obtained from a study of blood T cell repertoires in acute mononucleosis (dated by TCRdb to about 2020). Regarding the study in general: To capture the primary response, acute-phase samples were obtained within 2 weeks of when symptoms began. During acute infection, about 2% and 1% of blood CD8 T cells were made up of mean YVL-BR-specific and GLC-BM-specific cells, respectively. A mean blood EBV load of 3.8 log10 genome copies per million B cells was observed during acute infection, and a mean blood EBV load of approximately 2.5 was observed at convalescence. The study at large found these results: GLC-BM selection appeared to involve both chains, including public TCRbeta motifs on BV14-BJ2 and BV20-BJ1 alongside a TCRalpha motif on AV5-AJ31. With only a few donors in the cohort, group averages were based on very few individuals. Because only a fraction of each donor's blood was analyzed, sampling error might partly explain the low overlap between acute and convalescent clonotypes. Just 7.5% to 9% of the unique acute clonotypes remained in convalescence, but these persisting clonotypes accounted for most of the response, and new, diverse de novo clonotypes seemingly replaced the other acute clonotypes.

Taken from the germline V gene (reference sequence), the CDR1 and CDR2 loops are SEHNR and FQNEAQ. The CDR3 holds 14 amino acids from the cysteine to the phenylalanine. Only the CDR3 portion is preserved as DNA: 42 bases, with reading frame beginning at the first base. V and J are truncated by 8 bases and 3 bases respectively, leaving an intervening sequence of 17 bases. Per the publication, the time point label means: acute infectious mononucleosis, at clinical presentation within 2 weeks of symptom onset (visit 1). The study tracked CD8 T cell responses to two immunodominant EBV epitopes, BRLF1 109 (YVL-BR) and BMLF1 280 (GLC-BM), over primary infection. A positive serum heterophile antibody test together with EBV viral capsid antigen-specific IgM pointed to primary EBV infection. Magnetic positive selection (MACS) was first used to enrich total CD8 T cells from PBMCs. A FACSAria III was used to sort live CD3+ CD8+ tetramer+ cells to over 90% purity. Cells were sorted with a PE-conjugated tetramer loaded with the BMLF1 280-288 peptide. TCR repertoires of EBV epitope-specific CD8 T cells were deep-sequenced directly ex vivo after tetramer sorting, at acute infection and at convalescence. Donors were a few people aged roughly 18 to 29 with clinical acute infectious mononucleosis and laboratory evidence of primary EBV infection. Heparinized peripheral blood was collected when donors presented clinically with mononucleosis symptoms and again about 6 months afterward. PBMCs were isolated by Ficoll-Paque density gradient centrifugation.

For this clone: Base quality data are lacking; no much larger clone is found one base away.

For TCR profiling, total RNA from at least 9,000 sorted tetramer+ CD8 T cells was reverse transcribed into cDNA. CDR3 regions were PCR-amplified with primers annealing to V and J regions, and unique molecular identifiers were added to track templates. TCRalpha and TCRbeta chains were profiled using the immunoSEQ platform, including its sequencing and error-correction standards. As for the original processing: Clonal copy numbers were corrected for sequencing and PCR errors, and IMGT conventions were followed to define CDR3s. Only productive rearrangements were analyzed, using immunoSEQ Analyzer versions 2.0 and 3.0, with gene-pairing frequencies processed further in Microsoft Excel. Circos plots were used to display V-J pairings, and MEME together with a custom motifSearch program was used to find CDR3 motifs. The probability of generation of TCR sequences was calculated using the OLGA algorithm. Clonotypes found at both visits were termed persistent, clonotypes found only in the acute phase were termed nonpersistent, and clonotypes found only at convalescence were termed de novo. An amino acid clonotype used by more than one donor was defined as a public TCR. The immuneACCESS repertoire file appears here via TCRdb, limited to in-frame rearrangements. These files lack a portion of the clones; in checked studies, under half of the deficit traces to unresolved V genes, and the cause of the others is not known. That table supplies the V and J calls and clone size; D and trimming were determined from the DNA. The table for this sample lists approximately 2,300 clones; approximately 67% of them were counted only once. Together, the top ten hold roughly half of the sample.

The sample here was EBV GLC epitope tetramer+ CD8+ T cells sorted from PBMCs, taken during acute infectious mononucleosis. Sample cell subset or site, as interpreted from the label and publication: CD8 T cells binding tetramer with EBV BMLF1 280-288 peptide (GLC-BM). The chain employs TRBV7-9 and TRBJ2-7; the D gene remains uncertain. The TCR comes from a woman aged 18-30 years with infectious mononucleosis caused by EBV. The CDR3 here reads CASADGAKIYEQYF. The DNA is as follows: TGTGCCAGCGCGGACGGTGCTAAGATCTACGAGCAGTACTTC.